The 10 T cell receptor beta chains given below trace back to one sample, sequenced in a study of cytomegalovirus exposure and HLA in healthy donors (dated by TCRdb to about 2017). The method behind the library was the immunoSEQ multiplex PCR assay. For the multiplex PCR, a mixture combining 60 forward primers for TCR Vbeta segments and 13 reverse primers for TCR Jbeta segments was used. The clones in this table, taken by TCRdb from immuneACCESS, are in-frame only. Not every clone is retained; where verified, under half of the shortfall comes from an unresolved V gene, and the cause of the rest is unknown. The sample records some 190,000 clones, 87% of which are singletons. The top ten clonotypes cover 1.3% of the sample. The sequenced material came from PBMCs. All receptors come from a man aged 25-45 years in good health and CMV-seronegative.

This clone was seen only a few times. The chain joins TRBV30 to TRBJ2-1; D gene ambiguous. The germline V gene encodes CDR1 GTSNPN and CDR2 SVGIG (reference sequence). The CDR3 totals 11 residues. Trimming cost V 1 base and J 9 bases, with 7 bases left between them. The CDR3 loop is CAWSGALEQFF. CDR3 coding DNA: TGTGCCTGGAGTGGGGCTCTTGAGCAGTTCTTC.

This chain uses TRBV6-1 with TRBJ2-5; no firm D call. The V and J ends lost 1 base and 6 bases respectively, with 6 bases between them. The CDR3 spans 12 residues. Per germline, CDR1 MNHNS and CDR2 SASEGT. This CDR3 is CASSEVSKTQYF. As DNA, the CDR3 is TGTGCCAGCAGTGAAGTGAGTAAGACCCAGTACTTC.

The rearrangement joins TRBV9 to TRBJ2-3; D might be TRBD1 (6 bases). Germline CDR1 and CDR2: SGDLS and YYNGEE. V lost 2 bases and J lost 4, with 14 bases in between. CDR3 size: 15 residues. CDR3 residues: CASSVDFGGSDTQYF. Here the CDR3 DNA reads TGTGCCAGCAGCGTGGATTTTGGGGGCTCAGATACGCAGTATTTT.

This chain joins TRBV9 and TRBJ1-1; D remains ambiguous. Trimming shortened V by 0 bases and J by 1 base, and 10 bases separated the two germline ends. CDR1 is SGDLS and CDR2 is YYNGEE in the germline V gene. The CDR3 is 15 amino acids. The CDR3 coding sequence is TGTGCCAGCAGCGTAGAAAGCGGGCCGAACACTGAAGCTTTCTTT. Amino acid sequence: CASSVESGPNTEAFF. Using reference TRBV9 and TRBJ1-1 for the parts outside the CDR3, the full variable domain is DSGVTQTPKHLITATGQRVTLRCSPRSGDLSVYWYQQSLDQGLQFLIQYYNGEERAKGNILERFSAQQFPDLHSELNLSSLELGDSALYFCASSVESGPNTEAFFGQGTRLTVV.

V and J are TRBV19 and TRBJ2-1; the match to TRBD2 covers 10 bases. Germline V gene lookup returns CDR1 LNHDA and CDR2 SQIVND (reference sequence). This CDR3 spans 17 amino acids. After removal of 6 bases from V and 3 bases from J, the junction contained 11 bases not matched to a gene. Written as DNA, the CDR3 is TGTGCCAGTAGCGCCTGGGCTAGCGGGGGTGACTACAATGAGCAGTTCTTC. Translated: CASSAWASGGDYNEQFF.

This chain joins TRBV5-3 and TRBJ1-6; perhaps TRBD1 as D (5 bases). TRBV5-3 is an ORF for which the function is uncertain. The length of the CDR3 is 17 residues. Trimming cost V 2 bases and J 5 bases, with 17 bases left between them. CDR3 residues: CARSLPLMGEDNSPLHF. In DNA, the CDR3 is TGTGCCAGAAGCTTACCCTTGATGGGGGAGGATAATTCACCCCTCCACTTT.

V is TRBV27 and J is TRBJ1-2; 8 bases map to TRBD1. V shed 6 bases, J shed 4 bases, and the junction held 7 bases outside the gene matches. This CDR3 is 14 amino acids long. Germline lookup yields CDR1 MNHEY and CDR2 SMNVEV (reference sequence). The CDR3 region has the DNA TGTGCCAGCAGCCCTAGGGGGACAGGCTATGGCTACACCTTC. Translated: CASSPRGTGYGYTF.

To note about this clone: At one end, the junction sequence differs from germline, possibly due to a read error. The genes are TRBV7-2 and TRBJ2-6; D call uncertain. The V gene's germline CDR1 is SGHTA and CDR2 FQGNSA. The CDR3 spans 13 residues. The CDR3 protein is CASSSYEANGLTF. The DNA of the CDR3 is TGTGCCAGCAGCTCCTATGAGGCCAACGGCCTGACTTTC.

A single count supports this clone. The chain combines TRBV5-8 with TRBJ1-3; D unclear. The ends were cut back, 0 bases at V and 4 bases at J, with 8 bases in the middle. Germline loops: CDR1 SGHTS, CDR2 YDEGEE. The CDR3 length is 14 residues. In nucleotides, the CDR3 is TGTGCCAGCAGCTTGGTAGTTGTCGGAAACACCATATATTTT. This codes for CASSLVVVGNTIYF.

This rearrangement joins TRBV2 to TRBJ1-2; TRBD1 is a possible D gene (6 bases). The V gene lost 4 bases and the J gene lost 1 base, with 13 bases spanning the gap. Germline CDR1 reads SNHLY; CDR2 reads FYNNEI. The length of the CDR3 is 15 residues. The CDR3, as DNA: TGTGCCAGCAGTGTCGGGACAAACAGTAACTATGGCTACACCTTC. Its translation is CASSVGTNSNYGYTF.